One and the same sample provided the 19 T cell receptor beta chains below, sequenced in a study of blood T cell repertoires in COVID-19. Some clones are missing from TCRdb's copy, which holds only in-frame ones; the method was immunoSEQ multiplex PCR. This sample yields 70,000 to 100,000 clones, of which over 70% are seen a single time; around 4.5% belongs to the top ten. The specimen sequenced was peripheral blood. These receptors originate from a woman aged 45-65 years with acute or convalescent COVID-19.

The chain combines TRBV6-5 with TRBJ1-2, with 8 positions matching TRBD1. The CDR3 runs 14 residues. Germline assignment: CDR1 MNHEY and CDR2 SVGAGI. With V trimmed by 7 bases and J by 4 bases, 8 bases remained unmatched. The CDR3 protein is CASTAGTGTYGYTF. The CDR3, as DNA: TGTGCCAGCACAGCCGGGACAGGAACCTATGGCTACACCTTC.

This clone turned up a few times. The CDR3 spells CASSLDRVNTEAFF. In DNA, the CDR3 is TGTGCCAGCAGCCTCGACAGGGTGAACACTGAAGCTTTCTTT. The chain couples TRBV9 to TRBJ1-1, with TRBD1 identical over 7 bases. V lost 4 bases, J lost 0 bases, and 3 bases stayed unmatched. This CDR3 contains 14 residues. CDR1 and CDR2 (germline): SGDLS, YYNGEE.

CDR3 amino acids: CASSLGLAGVLNTGELFF. CDR3 in DNA: TGTGCCAGCAGCCTGGGACTAGCGGGGGTGCTGAACACCGGGGAGCTGTTTTTT. The genes are TRBV4-2 and TRBJ2-2, with 14 bases lining up with TRBD2. The CDR3 sequence is 18 residues long. Germline-derived CDR1 and CDR2 are LGHNA and YNFKEQ. V dropped 4 bases and J dropped 1; count of bases not matched to a gene: 5.

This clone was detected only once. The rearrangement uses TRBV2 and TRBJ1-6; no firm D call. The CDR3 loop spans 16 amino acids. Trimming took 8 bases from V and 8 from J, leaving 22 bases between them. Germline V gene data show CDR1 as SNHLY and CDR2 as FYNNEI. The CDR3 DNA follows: TGTGCCAGCTGCGGGTGGGCAGGTGGTTCGCATTCACCCCTCCACTTT. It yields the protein CASCGWAGGSHSPLHF.

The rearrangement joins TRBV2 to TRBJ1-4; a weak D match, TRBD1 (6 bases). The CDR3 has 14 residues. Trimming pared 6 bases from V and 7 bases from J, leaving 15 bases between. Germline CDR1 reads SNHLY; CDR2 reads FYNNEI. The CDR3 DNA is TGTGCCAGCAGAGAACAGGGTCCGAGTGAAAAACTGTTTTTT. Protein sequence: CASREQGPSEKLFF.

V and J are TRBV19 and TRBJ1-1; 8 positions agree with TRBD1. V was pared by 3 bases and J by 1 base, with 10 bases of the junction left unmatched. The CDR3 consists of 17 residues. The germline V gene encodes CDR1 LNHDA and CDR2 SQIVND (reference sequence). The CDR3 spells CASSMRGQGARNTEAFF. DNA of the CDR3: TGTGCCAGTAGTATGAGAGGCCAGGGGGCCCGGAACACTGAAGCTTTCTTT.

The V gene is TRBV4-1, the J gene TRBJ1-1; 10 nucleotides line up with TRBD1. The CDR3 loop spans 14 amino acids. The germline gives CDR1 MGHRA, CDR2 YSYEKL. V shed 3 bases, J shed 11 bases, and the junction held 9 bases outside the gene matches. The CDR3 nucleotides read TGCGCCAGCAGCCAGGGAGGACAGGGGGTTTTGGCTTTCTTT. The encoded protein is CASSQGGQGVLAFF.

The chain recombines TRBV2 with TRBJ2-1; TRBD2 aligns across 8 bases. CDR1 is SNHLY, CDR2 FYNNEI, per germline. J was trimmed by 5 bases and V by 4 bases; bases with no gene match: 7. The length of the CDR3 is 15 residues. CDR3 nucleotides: TGTGCCAGCAGTGCTGGGCGGGGGGCGCACAATGAGCAGTTCTTC. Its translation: CASSAGRGAHNEQFF. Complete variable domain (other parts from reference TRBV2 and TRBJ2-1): EPEVTQTPSHQVTQMGQEVILRCVPISNHLYFYWYRQILGQKVEFLVSFYNNEISEKSEIFDDQFSVERPDGSNFTLKIRSTKLEDSAMYFCASSAGRGAHNEQFFGPGTRLTVL.

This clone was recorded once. DNA for the CDR3: TGTGCCAGCAGCTTGGGAATAATGGGGGGATCTGGCTACACCTTC. Protein: CASSLGIMGGSGYTF. The chain carries TRBV5-5 and TRBJ1-2; D may be TRBD1 (5 bases). Germline assignment: CDR1 SGHKS and CDR2 YYEKEE (reference sequence). Trimming took off 0 bases at V and 7 bases at J, with 16 bases between the two ends. CDR3 length: 15 residues.

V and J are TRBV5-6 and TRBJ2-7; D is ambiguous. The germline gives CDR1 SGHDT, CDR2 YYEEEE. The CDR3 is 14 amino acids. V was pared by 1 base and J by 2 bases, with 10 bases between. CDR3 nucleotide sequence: TGTGCCAGCAGCTTGCGCGGCGGTACCTACGAGCAGTACTTC. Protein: CASSLRGGTYEQYF.

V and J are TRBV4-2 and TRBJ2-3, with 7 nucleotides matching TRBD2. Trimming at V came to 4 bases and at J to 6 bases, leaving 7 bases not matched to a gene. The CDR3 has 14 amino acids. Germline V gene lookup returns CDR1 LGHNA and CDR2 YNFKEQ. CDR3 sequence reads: CASSLGLVIDTQYF. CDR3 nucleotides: TGTGCCAGCAGCCTCGGACTAGTTATCGATACGCAGTATTTT.

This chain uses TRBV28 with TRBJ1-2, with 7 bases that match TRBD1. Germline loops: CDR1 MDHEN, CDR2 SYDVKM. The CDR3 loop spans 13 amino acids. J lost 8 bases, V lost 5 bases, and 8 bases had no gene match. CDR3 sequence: CASSPSQGGGYTF. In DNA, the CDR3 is TGTGCCAGCAGTCCCTCCCAGGGGGGAGGCTACACCTTC.

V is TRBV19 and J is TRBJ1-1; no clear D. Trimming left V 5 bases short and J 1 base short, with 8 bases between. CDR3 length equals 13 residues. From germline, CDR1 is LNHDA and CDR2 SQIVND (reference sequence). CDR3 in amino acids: CASSWQENTEAFF. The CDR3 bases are TGTGCCAGTAGTTGGCAGGAGAACACTGAAGCTTTCTTT.

CDR3 residues: CAWIRSEAFF. The CDR3 nucleotides are TGTGCCTGGATTAGATCTGAAGCTTTCTTT. The chain joins TRBV30 to TRBJ1-1; D call uncertain. V was shortened by 4 bases and J by 6 bases, with 6 bases between the two germline ends. CDR1 is GTSNPN, CDR2 SVGIG, per germline (reference sequence). CDR3 length: 10 amino acids.

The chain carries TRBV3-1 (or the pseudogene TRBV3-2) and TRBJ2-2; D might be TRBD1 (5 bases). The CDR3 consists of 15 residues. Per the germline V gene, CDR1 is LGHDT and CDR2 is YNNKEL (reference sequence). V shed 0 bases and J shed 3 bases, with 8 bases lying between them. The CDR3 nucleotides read TGTGCCAGCAGCCAAGAGACAGCTTACACCGGGGAGCTGTTTTTT. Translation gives CASSQETAYTGELFF.

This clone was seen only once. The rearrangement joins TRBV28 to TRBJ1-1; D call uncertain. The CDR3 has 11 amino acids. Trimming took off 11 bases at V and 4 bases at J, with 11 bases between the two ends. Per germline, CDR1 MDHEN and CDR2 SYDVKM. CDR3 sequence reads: CASQYVTEAFF. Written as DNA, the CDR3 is TGTGCCTCCCAGTATGTCACTGAAGCTTTCTTT.

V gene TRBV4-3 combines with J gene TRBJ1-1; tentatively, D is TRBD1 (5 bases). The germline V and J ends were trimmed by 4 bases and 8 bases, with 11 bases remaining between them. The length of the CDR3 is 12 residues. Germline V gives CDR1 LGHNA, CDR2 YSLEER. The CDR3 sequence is CASSRAGGEAFF. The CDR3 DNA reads TGCGCCAGCAGCCGAGCTGGGGGGGAAGCTTTCTTT.

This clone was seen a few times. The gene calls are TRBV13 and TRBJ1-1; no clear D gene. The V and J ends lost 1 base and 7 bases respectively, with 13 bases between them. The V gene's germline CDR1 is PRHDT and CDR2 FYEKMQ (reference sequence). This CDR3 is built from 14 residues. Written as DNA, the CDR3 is TGTGCCAGCAGCTTAGCCATGGGCCCGATTGAAGCTTTCTTT. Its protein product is CASSLAMGPIEAFF.

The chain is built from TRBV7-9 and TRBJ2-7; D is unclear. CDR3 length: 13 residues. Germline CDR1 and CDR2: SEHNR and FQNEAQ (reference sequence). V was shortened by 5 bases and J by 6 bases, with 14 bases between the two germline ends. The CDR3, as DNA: TGTGCCAGCAGCGCCTCCCAGGAAACCGAGCAGTACTTC. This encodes CASSASQETEQYF.